This T cell receptor beta chain comes out of a study of T cells after yellow fever vaccination (dated by TCRdb to about 2019). With regard to the full study: The SMART-Seq v4 Ultra Low Input RNA kit was used to prepare libraries from fractions with low cell numbers. To track T-cell clones before and after primary and booster YFV17D yellow fever vaccination, bulk TCR alpha and beta repertoires were sequenced longitudinally. Two healthy male donors, one aged 18 to 30 and one aged 30 to 39 years, were included in the cohort. Blood was collected at multiple timepoints before and after primary and secondary immunization, and bulk PBMC replicates and cell subsets were isolated. Study-level results and caveats: The secondary T-cell response was weaker than the primary response but faster, peaking on day 5 instead of day 15. A small fraction of clonotypes appeared in both the CD4 and CD8 compartments, likely as a result of convergent recombination. Because abundant contaminating clonotypes from the bulk population could be contained in FACS-sorted repertoires, computational filtering was required. Because only a couple of donors were included in the study, the extent to which the findings can be generalized is limited. Most clones expanded after primary vaccination were re-detected after the booster (around 96% of CD4 and 88% of CD8), suggesting broad memory maintenance.

CDR1 and CDR2 are drawn from the germline V gene: SGHTA, FQGNSA. V ends up 2 bases short and J 2 bases short, with an unmatched junction base count of 1. The CDR3 holds 16 amino acids from the cysteine to the phenylalanine. The CDR3 DNA has 48 bases and is translated from base 1. This clonotype came up many times. Its antigen specificity is not known. No clone much larger than this one lies a single base away; base qualities are absent. Explained via the paper, the treatment or condition label denotes: live attenuated yellow fever vaccine strain. At each blood-draw timepoint, two biological replicates of bulk PBMCs were obtained. PBMCs were isolated from peripheral blood using a standard Ficoll-Paque protocol. TriZol was used to extract RNA from bulk PBMCs, from CD4 and CD8 fractions, and from dextramer-positive and dextramer-negative fractions. Synthesis of TCR cDNA relied on 5'RACE template switching, a step that introduced a universal primer site along with unique molecular identifiers. cDNA synthesis was primed from both the TCR alpha and TCR beta constant segments. Libraries were amplified in two PCR steps, with sample barcodes and sequencing adapters added in the second step. Sequencing of the libraries was done on either Illumina HiSeq 2500 (2x100 bp) or NovaSeq (2x150 bp). The study's processing was this. MIGEC was used to demultiplex reads and collapse the reads into UMI consensus sequences, and MiXCR was used for V(D)J alignment. Vaccine-responding clonotypes were defined with edgeR using replicate PBMC samples, requiring FDR below 0.01 and a log2 fold change above 5 up to day 15. Each bulk clonotype received a CD4 or CD8 identity based on whether the sequenced CD4 or CD8 repertoire contained that clonotype at higher abundance. The raw public data were reprocessed by TCRdb itself: fastp quality trimming at Q25, MiXCR clonotype calling, in-frame beta chains only. Every distinct CDR3 protein forms one entry, paired with its most common genes and DNA. The V and J calls come from TCRdb's annotation, not from the publication. Here the sample has hundreds of thousands of distinct CDR3 sequences; about 8.7% occur a single time. The top ten constitute 15% to 20% of the sample.

The receptor comes from a man younger than 35 who received the YFV17D yellow fever vaccine. Recombination joined TRBV7-2 with TRBJ2-1, with TRBD2 matching 12 junction bases. This material consisted of PBMCs, taken on the day of the first yellow fever vaccination. The DNA is as follows: TGTGCCAGCAGCTTATCTAGCGGGGGGGCCTACAATGAGCAGTTCTTC. Its translation reads: CASSLSSGGAYNEQFF.